This is a list of T cell receptor beta chains from one sample in a study of T-cell reconstitution after alpha-beta-depleted transplantation in children. TCRdb recomputed calls from the PCR reads with MiXCR, one row per CDR3 protein. The sample lists fewer than 750,000 distinct CDR3 sequences, 20% to 25% occurring once. The starting material was PBMCs, mostly from graft donor cells, obtained 360 days after TCRalphabeta/CD19-depleted stem cell transplant. Receptors were obtained from a boy under three years old who had a stem cell transplant for acute myeloid leukemia, so the T cells may come from the graft donor. Both conserved end residues are part of each CDR3. A D gene is named only where the DNA matches it firmly. Clone size is shown for a subset of rows, as once, few, many or a class of expanded clone.

J | size | V | D | CDR3 | DNA
TRBJ2-7 | few | TRBV7-9 | - | CASSLALSSDEQYF | TGTGCCAGCAGCTTAGCCTTAAGTTCGGACGAGCAGTACTTC
TRBJ2-5 | few | TRBV7-6 | TRBD2 | CASSLEASGEETQYF | TGTGCCAGCAGCTTAGAGGCAAGCGGGGAAGAGACCCAGTACTTC
TRBJ2-1 | few | TRBV7-2 | TRBD1 | CASSPRITGVYYNEQFF | TGTGCCAGCAGCCCCAGGATTACAGGGGTGTACTACAATGAGCAGTTCTTC
TRBJ2-1 | many | TRBV20-1 | TRBD1 | CSARDRLGSPGQGYNEQFF | TGCAGTGCTAGAGATCGCTTGGGTTCCCCGGGACAGGGCTACAATGAGCAGTTCTTC
TRBJ2-3 | many | TRBV11-2 | TRBD2 | CASRALAGAVDTQYF | TGTGCCAGCAGGGCCCTAGCGGGGGCGGTAGATACGCAGTATTTT
TRBJ2-7 | few | TRBV6-5 | TRBD1 | CASSWAETGSEQYF | TGTGCCAGCAGTTGGGCCGAGACAGGGAGCGAGCAGTACTTC
TRBJ2-4 | once | TRBV4-3 | TRBD2 | CASSPHPRLGGYIQYF | TGCGCCAGCAGCCCCCATCCGAGGCTGGGAGGGTACATTCAGTACTTC
TRBJ1-1 | few | TRBV15 | - | CATSREGNRPNTEAFF | TGTGCCACCAGCAGAGAAGGGAACAGGCCTAACACTGAAGCTTTCTTT
TRBJ1-2 | - | TRBV20-1 | - | CSAGWGNRGENGYTF | TGCAGTGCCGGATGGGGGAATCGGGGAGAGAATGGCTACACCTTC
TRBJ2-7 | once | TRBV7-6 | - | CASSYDPSGEQYF | TGTGCCAGCAGCTACGACCCTTCGGGGGAGCAGTACTTC
TRBJ2-3 | - | TRBV9 | - | CASSERAILATRTDTQYF | TGTGCCAGCAGCGAGAGGGCCATTTTAGCGACTCGCACAGATACGCAGTATTTT
TRBJ2-1 | - | TRBV6-5 | - | CASSYLLLDGEQFF | TGTGCCAGCAGTTATTTACTCCTCGACGGTGAGCAGTTCTTC
TRBJ2-3 | few | TRBV11-2 | TRBD2 | CASRRGEDTQYF | TGTGCCAGCAGACGGGGGGAAGATACGCAGTATTTT
TRBJ1-1 | - | TRBV10-3 | - | CAISPRRNAGNTEAFF | TGTGCCATCAGCCCGAGGAGGAATGCCGGGAACACTGAAGCTTTCTTT
TRBJ2-1 | - | TRBV12-3/TRBV12-4 | TRBD2 | CASSLGLAGRNEQFF | TGTGCCAGCAGTTTAGGCCTAGCGGGGAGGAATGAGCAGTTCTTC
TRBJ2-3 | - | TRBV29-1 | - | CSVPRYDTQYF | TGCAGCGTCCCCCGTTACGATACGCAGTATTTT
TRBJ2-5 | - | TRBV3-1 | - | CASSQLAGSQETQYF | TGTGCCAGCAGCCAACTCGCGGGGAGCCAAGAGACCCAGTACTTC
TRBJ2-5 | - | TRBV5-5 | - | CASSLLQHEGETQYF | TGTGCCAGCAGCTTGTTACAGCACGAGGGAGAGACCCAGTACTTC
TRBJ1-2 | few | TRBV20-1 | - | CSARDSGRNYGYTF | TGCAGTGCTAGAGACTCGGGACGGAACTATGGCTACACCTTC
TRBJ2-1 | few | TRBV20-1 | TRBD2 | CSARATSGGASYNEQFF | TGCAGTGCTAGAGCAACTAGCGGGGGGGCATCCTACAATGAGCAGTTCTTC
TRBJ2-2 | many | TRBV29-1 | - | CSVVMGGNTGELFF | TGCAGCGTTGTTATGGGGGGGAACACCGGGGAGCTGTTTTTT
TRBJ1-2 | many | TRBV5-8 | - | CASSFRPPYGYTF | TGTGCCAGCAGCTTCCGTCCTCCCTATGGCTACACCTTC
TRBJ2-3 | many | TRBV20-1 | - | CSARETILSAFSTDTQYF | TGCAGTGCTAGAGAAACCATTCTTAGTGCTTTTAGCACAGATACGCAGTATTTT
TRBJ2-7 | many | TRBV7-2 | - | CASSFSPIGTRYTLIEQYF | TGTGCCAGCAGCTTTTCCCCTATCGGTACACGGTACACTCTTATCGAGCAGTACTTC
TRBJ1-6 | - | TRBV4-3 | - | CASSQELESSYNSPLHF | TGCGCCAGCAGCCAAGAACTGGAGAGCTCCTATAATTCACCCCTCCACTTT
TRBJ2-1 | many | TRBV6-5 | - | CASSYSGQGKVHLSNEQFF | TGTGCCAGCAGTTACTCGGGCCAGGGAAAAGTCCACCTCTCGAATGAGCAGTTCTTC
TRBJ2-6 | many | TRBV6-2/TRBV6-3 | - | CASSYSRQGAISSGANVLTF | TGTGCCAGCAGTTACTCGCGGCAGGGTGCGATTTCATCTGGGGCCAACGTCCTGACTTTC
TRBJ2-3 | - | TRBV5-4 | TRBD1 | CASTLNRDRGEDTQYF | TGTGCCAGCACCTTAAACCGGGACAGGGGAGAAGATACGCAGTATTTT
TRBJ1-6 | - | TRBV21-1 | - | CASSKVCPPAPYNSPLHF | TGTGCCAGCAGCAAAGTGTGCCCCCCTGCACCGTATAATTCACCCCTCCACTTT
TRBJ2-7 | - | TRBV12-3/TRBV12-4 | - | CASTEGSISYEQYF | TGTGCCAGCACCGAAGGATCGATTTCCTACGAGCAGTACTTC
TRBJ1-2 | many | TRBV20-1 | TRBD1 | CSARVVTGGGYTF | TGCAGTGCTAGAGTGGTGACAGGGGGTGGCTACACCTTC
TRBJ2-1 | many | TRBV28 | - | CASRPSTDRSNEQFF | TGTGCCAGCAGACCCTCAACCGACAGGAGCAATGAGCAGTTCTTC
TRBJ2-1 | - | TRBV2 | TRBD1 | CASSIGQGSIYNEQFF | TGTGCCAGCAGTATAGGACAGGGATCGATATACAATGAGCAGTTCTTC
TRBJ2-2 | many | TRBV7-1 | TRBD2 | CASSSGLEFPAQRGSTGELFF | TGTGCCAGCAGCTCAGGTTTGGAGTTTCCGGCACAGCGGGGAAGCACCGGGGAGCTGTTTTTT
TRBJ2-3 | many | TRBV20-1 | - | CSASSASNTDTQYF | TGCAGTGCTAGTTCCGCCTCGAACACAGATACGCAGTATTTT
TRBJ2-3 | few | TRBV9 | - | CASSVVSLGDTQYF | TGTGCCAGCAGCGTAGTATCCCTAGGAGATACGCAGTATTTT
TRBJ1-1 | - | TRBV9 | - | CASSVAGSLGNTEAFF | TGTGCCAGCAGCGTAGCGGGATCACTGGGGAACACTGAAGCTTTCTTT
TRBJ2-5 | - | TRBV20-1 | - | CSASRSLQETQYF | TGCAGTGCTAGCCGGTCACTCCAAGAGACCCAGTACTTC
TRBJ2-7 | - | TRBV10-3 | TRBD1 | CAISGRDSYEQYF | TGTGCCATCAGTGGAAGGGACAGCTACGAGCAGTACTTC
TRBJ2-3 | few | TRBV19 | TRBD2 | CASSWGGSGLTQYF | TGTGCCAGTAGTTGGGGGGGATCCGGACTTACGCAGTATTTT
TRBJ2-1 | many | TRBV12-3/TRBV12-4 | - | CASTAGINEQFF | TGTGCCAGCACCGCGGGCATCAATGAGCAGTTCTTC
TRBJ2-1 | - | TRBV2 | - | CASNIPLARDYNEQFF | TGTGCCAGCAACATCCCCCTAGCGCGAGACTACAATGAGCAGTTCTTC
TRBJ2-7 | few | TRBV30 | TRBD2 | CAWSVAGTRPYEQYF | TGTGCCTGGAGTGTAGCGGGGACGAGACCCTACGAGCAGTACTTC
TRBJ2-3 | few | TRBV15 | TRBD2 | CATSRGGGIKGTDTQYF | TGTGCCACCAGCAGAGGGGGGGGGATCAAAGGCACAGATACGCAGTATTTT
TRBJ2-7 | many | TRBV4-3 | TRBD1 | CASSQDRWDSSSYEQYF | TGCGCCAGCAGCCAAGATCGGTGGGACAGCAGTTCGTACGAGCAGTACTTC
TRBJ1-2 | many | TRBV29-1 | TRBD1 | CSVEGQGASYRSYTF | TGCAGCGTTGAAGGACAGGGGGCGAGCTATAGAAGCTACACCTTC
TRBJ1-6 | few | TRBV4-3 | - | CASSQVPQGSPLHF | TGCGCCAGCAGCCAAGTCCCACAAGGTTCACCCCTCCACTTT
TRBJ2-5 | many | TRBV13 | - | CASSLRAETQYF | TGTGCCAGCAGCTTGCGAGCAGAGACCCAGTACTTC
TRBJ2-3 | - | TRBV12-3/TRBV12-4 | - | CASNDEQGARTDTQYF | TGTGCCAGCAATGATGAACAGGGAGCGCGTACAGATACGCAGTATTTT
TRBJ2-5 | few | TRBV7-2 | TRBD2 | CASSPSSGGRVETQYF | TGTGCCAGCAGCCCTTCTAGCGGGGGCCGAGTAGAGACCCAGTACTTC
TRBJ2-1 | many | TRBV7-9 | - | CASSSHSPWDEQFF | TGTGCCAGCAGCTCTCACAGCCCCTGGGATGAGCAGTTCTTC
TRBJ2-3 | - | TRBV25-1 | - | CASSPSFDRGTKDTQYF | TGTGCCAGCAGTCCCTCCTTCGACCGGGGAACAAAGGATACGCAGTATTTT
TRBJ1-1 | once | TRBV7-9 | - | CASCRGNTEAFF | TGTGCCAGCTGCCGAGGGAACACTGAAGCTTTCTTT
TRBJ2-3 | few | TRBV29-1 | - | CSGRARDTQYF | TGCAGCGGCAGGGCAAGAGATACGCAGTATTTT